The clone carrying this TCR beta chain appeared a few times. Antigen: not known. Out of approximately 10 ml of fresh peripheral blood came the PBMCs. The source of the sample is a study of T cells in Graves' hyperthyroidism and ophthalmopathy. The overall study: Blood from the periphery was taken at initial diagnosis, before any treatment. General study points: The blood repertoire included most of the expanded thyroid clonotypes above 0.001.

Germline CDR1 reads KGHSH; CDR2 reads LQKENI. The trim removed 3 bases at V and 2 bases at J, leaving 3 bases unmatched. The CDR3 covers 15 residues. RNA transcripts gave rise to amplified TCR beta CDR3 regions. The TCR CDR3 was amplified in a first-round RT-PCR using the HTBI primer set. From the multiplex PCR reads, TCRdb called clonotypes with MiXCR, one entry per CDR3 protein. The profile covers about 380,000 distinct CDR3 sequences, with approximately 18% appearing a single time and around 40% taken by the ten largest. The sequence was collected from a man aged 18 to 35 with Graves' ophthalmopathy. V usage is TRBV18 and J usage is TRBJ1-5; 8 positions agree with TRBD1. The source material was blood. The CDR3: CASSPPDRGNQPQHF. CDR3 DNA sequence: TGTGCCAGCTCACCCCCGGACAGGGGCAATCAGCCCCAGCATTTT. Combining the CDR3 with reference TRBV18 and TRBJ1-5 gives the whole variable domain NAGVMQNPRHLVRRRGQEARLRCSPMKGHSHVYWYRQLPEEGLKFMVYLQKENIIDESGMPKERFSAEFPKEGPSILRIQQVVRGDSAAYFCASSPPDRGNQPQHFGDGTRLSIL.